This TCR beta chain was sequenced during a study of blood T cells in healthy people across ages. General study points: Long-lived donors exceeded aged donors in naive CD4+ cells and diversity.

Germline V gives CDR1 SGHRS, CDR2 YFSETQ. V dropped 4 bases and J dropped 2 bases, with 10 bases sitting between them. This CDR3 is built from 14 residues. The sample, roughly 9.5 milliliters of peripheral blood, was drawn from each donor. Primed by a sample-barcoded 5' primer and a J-beta primer mix, a second PCR proceeded for 7 to 11 cycles. Every cDNA molecule carried a tag from a template-switch adaptor bearing 12 random nucleotides. Every sample returned 2.5 million or more CDR3-containing paired-end reads. A single record per CDR3 protein comes from TCRdb applying MiXCR to the 5' RACE reads. The repertoire consists of 600,000 or so distinct CDR3 sequences, with about 30% occurring once and the leading ten covering more than 15%. A word on this clonotype: Its target is unknown.

The chain has TRBV5-1 and TRBJ2-4; D tentatively fits TRBD1 or TRBD2 (5 bases each). The sequenced material came from blood. This receptor was identified in a woman of 80 years or more in good health. The CDR3 is CASSRDGSKNIQYF. The DNA of the CDR3 is TGCGCCAGCAGCCGGGACGGTTCCAAAAACATTCAGTACTTC.